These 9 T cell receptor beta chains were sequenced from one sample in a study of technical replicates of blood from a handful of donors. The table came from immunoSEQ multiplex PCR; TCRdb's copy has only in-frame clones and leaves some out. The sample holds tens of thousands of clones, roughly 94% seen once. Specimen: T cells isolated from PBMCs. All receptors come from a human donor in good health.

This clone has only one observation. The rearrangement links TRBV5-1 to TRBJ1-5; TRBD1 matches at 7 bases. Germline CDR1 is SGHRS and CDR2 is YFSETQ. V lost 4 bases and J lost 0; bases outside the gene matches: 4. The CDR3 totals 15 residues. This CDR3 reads CASSRDSASNQPQHF. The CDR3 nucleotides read TGCGCCAGCAGCAGGGACAGCGCTAGCAATCAGCCCCAGCATTTT.

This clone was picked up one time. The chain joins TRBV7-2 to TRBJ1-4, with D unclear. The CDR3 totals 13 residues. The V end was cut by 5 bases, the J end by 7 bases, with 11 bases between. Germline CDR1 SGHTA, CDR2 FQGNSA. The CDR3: CASSPAGIEKLFF. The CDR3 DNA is TGTGCCAGCAGCCCCGCCGGGATTGAAAAACTGTTTTTT.

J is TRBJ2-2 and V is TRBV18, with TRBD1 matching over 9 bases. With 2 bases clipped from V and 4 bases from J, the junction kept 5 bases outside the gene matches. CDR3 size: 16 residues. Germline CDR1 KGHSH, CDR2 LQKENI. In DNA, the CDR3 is TGTGCCAGCTCACCAATTGGACAGGGGATCACCGGGGAGCTGTTTTTT. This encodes CASSPIGQGITGELFF. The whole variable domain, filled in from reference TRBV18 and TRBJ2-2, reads NAGVMQNPRHLVRRRGQEARLRCSPMKGHSHVYWYRQLPEEGLKFMVYLQKENIIDESGMPKERFSAEFPKEGPSILRIQQVVRGDSAAYFCASSPIGQGITGELFFGEGSRLTVL.

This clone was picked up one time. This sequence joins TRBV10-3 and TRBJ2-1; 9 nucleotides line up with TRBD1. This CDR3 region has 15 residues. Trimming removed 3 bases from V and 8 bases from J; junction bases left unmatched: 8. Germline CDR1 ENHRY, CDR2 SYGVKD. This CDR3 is CAISEPGQGSDEQFF. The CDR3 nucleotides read TGTGCCATCAGTGAACCTGGACAGGGGAGTGATGAGCAGTTCTTC.

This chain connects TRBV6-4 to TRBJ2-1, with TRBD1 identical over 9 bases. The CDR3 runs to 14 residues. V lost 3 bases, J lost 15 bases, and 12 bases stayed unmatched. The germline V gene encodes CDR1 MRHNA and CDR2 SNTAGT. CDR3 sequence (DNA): TGTGCCAGCAGTGAATTAGTCACAGGGGGCAGGCTGTTCTTC. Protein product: CASSELVTGGRLFF.

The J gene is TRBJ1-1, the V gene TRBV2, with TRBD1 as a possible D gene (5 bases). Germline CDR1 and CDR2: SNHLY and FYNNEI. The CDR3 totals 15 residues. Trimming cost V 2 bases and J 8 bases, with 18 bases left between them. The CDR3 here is CASSEFRGSAREAFF. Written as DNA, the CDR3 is TGTGCCAGCAGTGAATTTCGGGGGAGCGCCCGGGAAGCTTTCTTT.

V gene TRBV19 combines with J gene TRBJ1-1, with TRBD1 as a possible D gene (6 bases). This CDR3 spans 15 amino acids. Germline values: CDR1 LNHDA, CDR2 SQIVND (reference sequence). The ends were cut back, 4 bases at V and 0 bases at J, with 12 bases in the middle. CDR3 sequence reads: CASSRLGGLNTEAFF. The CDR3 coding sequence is TGTGCCAGTAGTAGGTTAGGGGGACTGAACACTGAAGCTTTCTTT.

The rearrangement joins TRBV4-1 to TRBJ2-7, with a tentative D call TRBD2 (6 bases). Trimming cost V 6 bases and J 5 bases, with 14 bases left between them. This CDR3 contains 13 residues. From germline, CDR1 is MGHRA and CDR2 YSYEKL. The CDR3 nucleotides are TGCGCCAGCAGGTTAGCGGTGACGCACGAGCAGTACTTC. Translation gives CASRLAVTHEQYF.

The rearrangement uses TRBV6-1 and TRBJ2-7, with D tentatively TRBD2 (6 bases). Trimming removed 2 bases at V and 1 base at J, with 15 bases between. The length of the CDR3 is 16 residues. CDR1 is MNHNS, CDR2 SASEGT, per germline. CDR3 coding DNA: TGTGCCAGCAGTGAATGGTTTAGCGGAAGTTCCTACGAGCAGTACTTC. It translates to CASSEWFSGSSYEQYF.